A selection of T cell receptor beta chains follows, all from one sample in a study of shared clonotypes between healthy human individuals. Libraries were prepared by immunoSEQ multiplex PCR; TCRdb keeps only in-frame clonotypes and omits some of them. The sample has roughly 1.4 million clones, about 98.5% seen once. The sequencing input was naive CD4+ T cells sorted from blood. Every receptor here comes from a young man in good health. Each CDR3 is given with its conserved first and last residue. A D gene is named only where the DNA matches it firmly. Size values are once, few and many counts, or a class for expanded clones, and some rows have none.

J | size | D | length | V | DNA | CDR3
TRBJ2-1 | . | TRBD2 | 14 | TRBV18 | TGTGCCAGCTCAACGGGACTAGGTTTCAATGAGCAGTTCTTC | CASSTGLGFNEQFF
TRBJ2-5 | . | . | 16 | TRBV2 | TGTGCCAGCAACAGACCCGGGAGCATTAGAGGGGAGACCCAGTACTTC | CASNRPGSIRGETQYF
TRBJ2-2 | . | . | 14 | TRBV19 | TGTGCCAGTAGTATGGACAGTCTTACCGGGGAGCTGTTTTTT | CASSMDSLTGELFF
TRBJ2-5 | . | TRBD2 | 19 | TRBV2 | TGTGCCAGCAGTCCCTCTCGGTGGGCGGGAGGACAGTACCAAGAGACCCAGTACTTC | CASSPSRWAGGQYQETQYF
TRBJ2-1 | . | . | 14 | TRBV14 | TGTGCCAGCAGCCAATTCGGTACCTACAATGAGCAGTTCTTC | CASSQFGTYNEQFF
TRBJ2-1 | . | . | 17 | TRBV28 | TGTGCCAGCAGTTCCCCTTTTAGGCCCGGCTCCTACAATGAGCAGTTCTTC | CASSSPFRPGSYNEQFF
TRBJ2-1 | . | TRBD2 | 17 | TRBV28 | TGTGCCAGCAGTCCTCCCGGGGGAGCGGGAGGGGTTAATGAGCAGTTCTTC | CASSPPGGAGGVNEQFF
TRBJ2-1 | . | . | 18 | TRBV27 | TGTGCCAGCAGTCATCGCGGGCGGACGATAACCCGGGACAATGAGCAGTTCTTC | CASSHRGRTITRDNEQFF
TRBJ2-7 | . | TRBD2 | 15 | TRBV19 | TGTGCCAGTACCGGGGGGGCGGGAGGCCTAAACGAGCAGTACTTC | CASTGGAGGLNEQYF
TRBJ2-1 | . | TRBD2 | 14 | TRBV2 | TGTGCCAGCACGGAACTAGCGGGCCCCAATGAGCAGTTCTTC | CASTELAGPNEQFF
TRBJ2-1 | . | . | 16 | TRBV25-1 | TGTGCCAGCAGTGAAGCGTCCGCCGCTACCTACAATGAGCAGTTCTTC | CASSEASAATYNEQFF
TRBJ2-1 | . | TRBD2 | 15 | TRBV7-9 | TGTGCCAGCAGCCCTTTAGCGGGAGGGCGCAATGAGCAGTTCTTC | CASSPLAGGRNEQFF
TRBJ1-5 | . | . | 13 | TRBV6-1 | TGTGCCAGTACAACAAAGAGCAATCAGCCCCAGCATTTT | CASTTKSNQPQHF
TRBJ2-7 | . | TRBD1 | 13 | TRBV2 | TGTGCCAGCACTACGACAGGGCTAGGCGAGCAGTACTTC | CASTTTGLGEQYF
TRBJ2-5 | . | . | 13 | TRBV7-9 | TGTGCCAGCAGCCATTACAGCGGAGAGACCCAGTACTTC | CASSHYSGETQYF
TRBJ2-7 | . | . | 13 | TRBV28 | TGTGCCAGCGGATTAGGGCCCGTGGGCGAGCAGTACTTC | CASGLGPVGEQYF
TRBJ2-1 | . | TRBD2 | 16 | TRBV5-1 | TGCGCCAGCAGCTCCGGGACTAGCGGATCCTACAATGAGCAGTTCTTC | CASSSGTSGSYNEQFF
TRBJ1-3 | . | . | 14 | TRBV7-2 | TGTGCCAGCAGCTTCGGATTCTCTGGAAACACCATATATTTT | CASSFGFSGNTIYF
TRBJ1-1 | once | . | 14 | TRBV6-1 | TGTGCCAGCAGTGATTTCGGGGGGGTCACTGAAGCTTTCTTT | CASSDFGGVTEAFF
TRBJ1-1 | . | . | 14 | TRBV5-1 | TGCGCCAGCAGCTTTGAATCGGGGATCACTGAAGCTTTCTTT | CASSFESGITEAFF
TRBJ2-1 | . | . | 13 | TRBV29-1 | TGCAGCGGAGGAGGGGGCGCTTCCTATGAGCAGTTCTTC | CSGGGGASYEQFF
TRBJ1-5 | . | . | 14 | TRBV28 | TGTGCCAGCAGTTCGCCTAACCAAAATCAGCCCCAGCATTTT | CASSSPNQNQPQHF
TRBJ2-1 | . | TRBD2 | 14 | TRBV4-1 | TGCGCCAGCAGCCAAGAGGGAATAGCGGGAGCTCAGTTCTTC | CASSQEGIAGAQFF
TRBJ1-4 | . | . | 14 | TRBV5-1 | TGCGCCAGCAGCTTGGTTGGGGCGAGTGAAAAACTGTTTTTT | CASSLVGASEKLFF
TRBJ1-1 | . | . | 15 | TRBV15 | TGTGCCACCAGACCACAGGGATTCATGAACACTGAAGCTTTCTTT | CATRPQGFMNTEAFF
TRBJ2-5 | . | . | 14 | TRBV15 | TGTGCCACCAGCAGAGGCCAGAGACAAGAGACCCAGTACTTC | CATSRGQRQETQYF
TRBJ2-5 | once | TRBD2 | 15 | TRBV12-5 | TGTGCTAGGACTATCCCGGGACTAGCGTTGAAGACCCAGTACTTC | CARTIPGLALKTQYF
TRBJ1-4 | . | . | 15 | TRBV18 | TGTGCCAGCTCAGAGCGAGGGATGACTAATGAAAAACTGTTTTTT | CASSERGMTNEKLFF
TRBJ2-7 | . | . | 13 | TRBV10-1 | TGCCCCGTATGCGGGGTGGTTCCCTACGAGCAGTACTTC | CPVCGVVPYEQYF
TRBJ2-2 | . | TRBD2 | 17 | TRBV18 | TGTGCCAGCTCACCATGGAGCGGGAGTCCCGACACCGGGGAGCTGTTTTTT | CASSPWSGSPDTGELFF
TRBJ1-4 | . | . | 15 | TRBV19 | TGTGCCAGTAGTATACCCCAGGGGACGGGTGAAAAACTGTTTTTT | CASSIPQGTGEKLFF
TRBJ2-7 | . | . | 13 | TRBV5-4 | TGTGCCAGCAGCTTGGGACTAGAACGGGAGCAGTACTTC | CASSLGLEREQYF
TRBJ1-2 | . | . | 13 | TRBV10-1 | TGCGCCAGCAGTGAGGCACCCGCAGGTGGCTACACCTTC | CASSEAPAGGYTF
TRBJ2-1 | . | . | 11 | TRBV20-1 | TGCAGTGCTAGCGGGACTAATGAGCAGTTCTTC | CSASGTNEQFF
TRBJ2-3 | . | TRBD2 | 16 | TRBV28 | TGTGCCAGCAGACCGGAACTAGCGCCTATCACAGATACGCAGTATTTT | CASRPELAPITDTQYF
TRBJ2-6 | . | . | 17 | TRBV7-2 | TGTGCCAGCAGCTTTACTCGGGGCCCTCTTGGAGCCAACGTCCTGACTTTC | CASSFTRGPLGANVLTF
TRBJ1-2 | . | . | 14 | TRBV14 | TGTGCCAGCAGCCAAGGTTCTAGGGAAAGTGGCTACACCTTC | CASSQGSRESGYTF
TRBJ2-3 | . | TRBD1 | 15 | TRBV7-2 | TGTGCCAGCAGCCCGCACAGGGGAAGAGGGGATACGCAGTATTTT | CASSPHRGRGDTQYF
TRBJ2-7 | . | . | 8 | TRBV30 | TGTGCCTGGAACGAGCAGTACTTC | CAWNEQYF
TRBJ1-2 | . | . | 17 | TRBV7-8 | TGTGCCAGCAGCCATGGGGCCGATACAGGGAACTACTATGGCTACACCTTC | CASSHGADTGNYYGYTF
TRBJ1-4 | . | TRBD1 | 15 | TRBV28 | TGTGCCAGCAGTTCTCGGACAGGGGCTAATGAAAAACTGTTTTTT | CASSSRTGANEKLFF
TRBJ1-2 | . | . | 14 | TRBV7-9 | TGTGCCAGCAGCTTTGGGACTTCTAACTATGGCTACACCTTC | CASSFGTSNYGYTF
TRBJ2-1 | . | TRBD2 | 16 | TRBV4-1 | TGCGCCAGCAGCCAAACTAGCGGTAGCTCCTACAATGAGCAGTTCTTC | CASSQTSGSSYNEQFF
TRBJ1-1 | . | . | 14 | TRBV6-6 | TGTGCCAGCAGCCGACAGGTATGGAACACTGAAGCTTTCTTT | CASSRQVWNTEAFF
TRBJ2-7 | . | TRBD1 | 11 | TRBV6-5 | TGTGCCAGCAGTTACAGGGGGACAGCCGTCTTC | CASSYRGTAVF
TRBJ1-4 | once | TRBD1 | 16 | TRBV7-2 | TGTGCCAGCAGCTTAGGGGACAGGGGGACTAATGAAAAACTGTTTTTT | CASSLGDRGTNEKLFF
TRBJ1-1 | . | . | 14 | TRBV5-1 | TGCGCCAGCAGCCCGGGACTTATGAACACTGAAGCTTTCTTT | CASSPGLMNTEAFF
TRBJ2-7 | . | . | 12 | TRBV11-3 | TGTGCCAGCAGCTTAGACAGAAACGAGCAGTACTTC | CASSLDRNEQYF
TRBJ1-5 | once | . | 15 | TRBV18 | TGTGCCAGCTCACGCAATGGACAGAACAATCAGCCCCAGCATTTT | CASSRNGQNNQPQHF
TRBJ1-5 | . | TRBD1 | 14 | TRBV4-1 | TGCGCCAGCAGCCAAAGACAGGGTATTCAGCCCCAGCATTTT | CASSQRQGIQPQHF
TRBJ2-2 | . | TRBD1 | 16 | TRBV5-1 | TGCGCCAGCAGCTTGGGAGGGGGCTTGGACACCGGGGAGCTGTTTTTT | CASSLGGGLDTGELFF
TRBJ2-5 | once | . | 14 | TRBV5-6 | TGTGCCAGCAGCTTGGCGGGGAACCAAGAGACCCAGTACTTC | CASSLAGNQETQYF
TRBJ2-6 | . | TRBD1 | 16 | TRBV5-8 | TGTGCCAGCAGCTCGGGACAGATCTCTGGGGCCAACGTCCTGACTTTC | CASSSGQISGANVLTF
TRBJ2-1 | . | TRBD2 | 14 | TRBV7-2 | TGTGCCAGCACCGGGACTAGCGTGACCGCTGAGCAGTTCTTC | CASTGTSVTAEQFF
TRBJ2-5 | . | . | 13 | TRBV11-2 | TGTGCCAGCAGCGTTCCAGGAGGAGAGACCCAGTACTTC | CASSVPGGETQYF